Sequencing of this T cell receptor (beta chain) was carried out in a study of CD8 T cells in Susac syndrome. From blood CD8+ and CD4+ T cells, TCR beta sequences were generated. The multiple sclerosis control group was made up of treatment-naive patients with stable or active relapsing-remitting disease. This clonotype was seen only once. This CDR3 spans 12 amino acids. Germline assignment: CDR1 MNHEY and CDR2 SMNVEV (reference sequence). Trimming took off 0 bases at V and 10 bases at J, with 7 bases between the two ends. A quantity of roughly 0.5 to 1 ug RNA underwent reverse transcription using random hexamers. The CDR3 of TCR beta was amplified by immunoSEQ multiplex PCR across 54 Vbeta and 13 Jbeta. TCRdb used MiXCR to reprocess the immunoSEQ multiplex PCR reads, holding one entry per CDR3 protein. This table has some 130,000 distinct CDR3 sequences, approximately 89% appearing once.

The chain links TRBV27 to TRBJ2-1; D unclear. Material for sequencing was CD8+ T cells from PBMCs. The receptor was derived from a human donor with multiple sclerosis. CDR3 DNA sequence: TGTGCCAGCAGTTTATCAGGGCGGGAGCAGTTCTTC. As protein: CASSLSGREQFF.